This entry features one T cell receptor (beta chain) sequence. Generated by immunoSEQ multiplex PCR, the TCRdb table keeps only in-frame clones and is missing some. This table holds about 79,000 clones, roughly 93% found once. The data derive from a study of T cell changes during pregnancy in multiple sclerosis. CDR1 SGHRS and CDR2 YFSETQ come from the germline V gene. The CDR3 totals 15 residues. Source: peripheral blood, taken in the second trimester of pregnancy. The sequence was collected from a female donor in good health, enrolled as a control in a pregnancy study. The chain has TRBV5-1 and TRBJ2-7, with 11 bases identical to TRBD2. The J call may be mistaken, given a closer DNA end match to TRBJ2-5. This chain's CDR3 is CASSLLTSGEETQYF. CDR3 bases: TGCGCCAGCAGCTTGTTGACTAGCGGGGAGGAGACCCAGTACTTC.